The 8 T cell receptor beta chains presented below share a single source sample, sequenced in a study of beta chain features in type 1 diabetes. Findings and caveats of the study: Type 1 diabetes patients had TCRB CDR3s that were shorter (moderately but significantly so) in all four CD4+ subsets.

Reverse transcribing all isolated RNA meant expressed TCRB transcripts were sequenced. Assay: immunoSEQ multiplex PCR; the TCRdb copy retains only in-frame clones and omits some. The sample has approximately 270,000 clones; approximately 14% are singletons. For these TCRs, the target antigens are not known. Material for sequencing was naive CD4+ T cells from blood. Receptors originate from a man younger than 40 with type 1 diabetes.

The rearrangement joins TRBV7-2 to TRBJ2-7, with 7 bases aligning to TRBD1. V gave up 5 bases and J gave up 1 base; unmatched junction bases: 8. CDR3 length equals 15 residues. Germline CDR1 SGHTA, CDR2 FQGNSA. The CDR3 region has the DNA TGTGCCAGCAGCCCCTACCGACAGGGATCCTACGAGCAGTACTTC. Protein sequence: CASSPYRQGSYEQYF.

The chain couples TRBV7-6 to TRBJ2-1; 7 positions match TRBD2. The CDR3 spans 17 residues. Germline trimming cut 0 bases from V and 6 bases from J; bases unmatched to any gene: 11. Germline values: CDR1 SGHVS, CDR2 FNYEAQ. In DNA form, the CDR3 reads TGTGCCAGCAGCTTAGCGCGGCGGGAGTTTTACCCCAATGAGCAGTTCTTC. It specifies CASSLARREFYPNEQFF. The whole variable domain, filled in from reference TRBV7-6 and TRBJ2-1, reads GAGVSQSPRYKVTKRGQDVALRCDPISGHVSLYWYRQALGQGPEFLTYFNYEAQQDKSGLPNDRFSAERPEGSISTLTIQRTEQRDSAMYRCASSLARREFYPNEQFFGPGTRLTVL.

The rearrangement uses TRBV14 and TRBJ2-7, with D perhaps matching TRBD2 (5 bases). This CDR3 spans 15 amino acids. Between the trimmed V and J ends, which lost 4 bases and 3 bases, there was a span of 16 bases. CDR1 SGHDN and CDR2 FVKESK come from the germline V gene. The CDR3 is CASSPSLAGYYEQYF. The CDR3 DNA sequence: TGTGCCAGCAGCCCATCCCTAGCAGGTTACTACGAGCAGTACTTC.

The table lists this clone with a few counts. The rearrangement uses TRBV4-3 and TRBJ2-2, with D perhaps matching TRBD1 (6 bases). The CDR3 runs 17 residues. With 4 bases removed from V and 6 bases from J, the gap between germline ends came to 21 bases. In germline, CDR1 is LGHNA, CDR2 YSLEER. The CDR3 coding sequence is TGCGCCAGCAGCCGCCTCGGAACGGGTTGGGGGCCCGGGGAGCTGTTTTTT. The encoded protein is CASSRLGTGWGPGELFF.

This rearrangement joins TRBV28 to TRBJ2-2; 9 bases are a match to TRBD2. From germline, CDR1 is MDHEN and CDR2 SYDVKM. The CDR3 spans 13 residues. Trimming cost V 2 bases and J 8 bases; bases outside gene matches: 0. CDR3 residues: CASSLTSGGELFF. In DNA, the CDR3 is TGTGCCAGCAGTTTAACTAGCGGGGGGGAGCTGTTTTTT.

This clone was observed a few times. The CDR3 nucleotides read TGTGCCAGCAGCTCAGATCGGGACAGGGGCCGGCGGCAGTACTTC. Translated: CASSSDRDRGRRQYF. This chain connects TRBV7-8 to TRBJ2-7, with 10 bases lining up with TRBD1. V lost 4 bases to trimming and J lost 9 bases; unmatched junction nucleotides: 12. This CDR3 has 15 amino acids. Germline V gives CDR1 SGHVS, CDR2 FQNEAQ.

The chain carries TRBV6-1 and TRBJ2-1, with D possibly being TRBD2 (5 bases). Germline V lookup: CDR1 MNHNS, CDR2 SASEGT. The V end lost 11 bases, the J end lost 8 bases, and 16 bases lay between the germline ends. The CDR3 sequence is 12 residues long. The CDR3 protein is CAWSTAGYEQFF. CDR3 DNA sequence: TGTGCCTGGTCCACGGCGGGTTATGAGCAGTTCTTC.

In this sample, this clone turned up a few times. The V call is TRBV5-1, the J call TRBJ2-2; 7 positions match TRBD1. The trim removed 6 bases at V and 0 bases at J, leaving 2 bases unmatched. The CDR3 covers 14 residues. Germline-derived CDR1 and CDR2 are SGHRS and YFSETQ. As DNA, the CDR3 is TGCGCCAGCAAGGGACAGACGAACACCGGGGAGCTGTTTTTT. This encodes CASKGQTNTGELFF.